This T cell receptor (beta chain) came from a study of cytomegalovirus exposure and HLA in healthy donors. In this sample, this clone turned up a few times. PCR primers comprised 60 Vbeta and 13 Jbeta primers. TCRdb's copy holds only in-frame clones and misses some; the assay was immunoSEQ multiplex PCR. The repertoire has a few hundred thousand clones, about 80% of them found once; the top ten carry around 8.6%. Trimming took 5 bases from V and 1 from J, leaving 14 bases between them. There are 15 residues in the CDR3. Per germline, CDR1 SGHTA and CDR2 FQGNSA. This chain connects TRBV7-2 to TRBJ2-5; D might be TRBD1 (5 bases). This sequence was found in a woman aged 60-75 years in good health and CMV-seropositive. Sequencing was performed on PBMCs. This chain's CDR3 is CASSDLPQGQETQYF. DNA for the CDR3: TGTGCCAGCAGCGATTTGCCCCAGGGCCAAGAGACCCAGTACTTC.